This TCR beta chain was recovered during a study of blood T cell repertoires in COVID-19. Across the whole study: PBMCs, B-cell-depleted T cells, or T cells provided the cDNA or gDNA that made up the material.

Across roughly 25 US areas, participants ranged in age from 18 to 89 years. In assigning cohorts, the study relied on participant-reported clinical history. Original processing methods: Amplification with reference gene primers provided the estimates of nucleated cell counts. The data were produced by immunoSEQ multiplex PCR, yet TCRdb's version contains in-frame clones alone and is incomplete. V and J calls and clone size are copied from that table; D and trimming were computed from the DNA. The sample includes 250,000 to 300,000 clones, approximately 79% of them seen just once. Germline CDR1 is SGHDT and CDR2 is YYEEEE. The CDR3 totals 14 residues. V dropped 2 bases and J dropped 2 bases, with 11 bases sitting between them.

The sequencing sample was made of PBMCs or T cells enriched from blood (not recorded which). The origin of this receptor is a man aged 25 to 45 with acute COVID-19. The chain has TRBV5-6 and TRBJ2-7, with TRBD1 as a possible D gene (6 bases). CDR3 coding DNA: TGTGCCAGCAGCTTACCCGGACAGCCCTACGAGCAGTACGTC. Residues: CASSLPGQPYEQYV.